This note documents a single T cell receptor (beta chain) sequence. This record comes from a study of blood T cell repertoires in COVID-19. Study in general: Material from acute and convalescent COVID-19 was sourced from the United States, Italy and Spain. From T cells, B-cell-depleted T cells, or PBMCs came the material, which was cDNA or gDNA.

CDR1 and CDR2 (germline): SGHAT, FQNNGV. There are 12 residues in the CDR3. Trimming left V 0 bases short and J 13 bases short, with 9 bases between. How the authors handled the data: Estimation of nucleated cell counts relied on the amplification of reference gene primers. The data were produced by immunoSEQ multiplex PCR, yet TCRdb's version contains in-frame clones alone and is incomplete. That table is the source of V, J and clone size, and D and trimming were worked out from the DNA. The sample carries around 190,000 clones, around four fifths recorded once. Sequenced sample: peripheral blood. The source of this sequence is a man in his 70s with active or convalescent COVID-19. This chain links TRBV11-2 with TRBJ1-4; no definite D call. CDR3 coding DNA: TGTGCCAGCAGCTTAGATCGGGGTGGACTGTTTTTT. Translation: CASSLDRGGLFF. The variable domain in full, with the rest retrieved from reference TRBV11-2 and TRBJ1-4, is EAGVAQSPRYKIIEKRQSVAFWCNPISGHATLYWYQQILGQGPKLLIQFQNNGVVDDSQLPKDRFSAERLKGVDSTLKIQPAKLEDSAVYLCASSLDRGGLFFGSGTQLSVL.